Listed here is a single T cell receptor beta chain. Its antigen is currently unknown. The sample originates from a study of cytomegalovirus exposure and HLA in healthy donors. Notes on the study in general: The study designated fewer than 200 TCR beta chains cytomegalovirus-associated. In a later analysis, productive TCRs from donors in an Asian-associated ancestry cluster reportedly carried fewer N-insertions than the cohort mean.

A multiplex PCR was run with 60 Vbeta primers and 13 Jbeta primers. As originally analysed: There were about 80 million unique TCR beta chains by a later count, and about 12 million of them were shared. Method: immunoSEQ multiplex PCR; TCRdb's copy keeps in-frame clones and lacks some. From that table come the V and J calls and clone size; the DNA was used to work out D and trimming. In the table there are more than 150,000 clones, roughly 84% of which are singletons. The CDR3 runs 15 residues. The germline V gene has CDR1 SGHAT and CDR2 FQNNGV. The V end was cut by 5 bases, the J end by 8 bases, with 18 bases between.

The chain combines TRBV11-2 with TRBJ1-4; maybe TRBD1 (5 bases). This clonotype was sampled from a boy between 10 and 17 years old in good health and CMV-seronegative. Sequenced sample: PBMCs. The CDR3 sequence is CASSHPNRGEEKLFF. The CDR3 bases are TGTGCCAGCAGCCACCCGAACCGGGGGGAAGAAAAACTGTTTTTT. The entire variable domain, with the rest obtained from reference TRBV11-2 and TRBJ1-4, is as follows: EAGVAQSPRYKIIEKRQSVAFWCNPISGHATLYWYQQILGQGPKLLIQFQNNGVVDDSQLPKDRFSAERLKGVDSTLKIQPAKLEDSAVYLCASSHPNRGEEKLFFGSGTQLSVL.